This T cell receptor beta chain was identified in a study of CD8+CD57+ T cells in acquired aplastic anemia. On the study more broadly: Sorted CD4+ plus CD8+ cells gave DNA averaging around 3.2 ug. In CD4+ cells, healthy donors produced an average of around 11 million reads.

A remark on this clonotype: Antigen unknown. The junction departs from germline at one end; a sequencing error may be responsible.

For CDR3 and TCR beta VDJ profiling, genomic DNA was the template used. From the reads, TCRdb called clonotypes with MiXCR, one entry per CDR3 protein. This sample has more than 100,000 distinct CDR3 sequences, with about 46% found just once. Germline loops: CDR1 KGHDR, CDR2 SFDVKD. This CDR3 has 16 residues. Whole-study results and caveats: No significant patient-versus-control difference appeared in CD8+ Simpson's diversity.

The chain links TRBV24-1 to TRBJ1-5; possible D gene TRBD1, 6 bases. This receptor was taken from a human donor in good health, serving as a control. Source material: sorted CD4+, CD8+, or CD8+CD57+ T cells (not recorded which) from PBMCs. The CDR3 region has the DNA TGTGCCAGCAGCTTGTATGGACAGATTGGCAATCAGCCCCGGCATTTT. The encoded protein is CASSLYGQIGNQPRHF.